This TCR beta chain comes out of a study of blood T cell repertoires in COVID-19. Study summary: The United States, Italy and Spain were the sources of the acute and convalescent COVID-19 samples. In each case, the material was cDNA or gDNA derived from T cells, B-cell-depleted T cells, or PBMCs.

Original data processing: The authors estimated nucleated cell counts from reference gene primer amplification. Clones were read by immunoSEQ multiplex PCR, and TCRdb kept only the in-frame ones, dropping some. The V and J calls and clone size were taken over from that table, and D and trimming were inferred from the DNA. Here the sample spans 200,000 to 300,000 clones, roughly 86% being singletons. Germline V gives CDR1 KGHSH, CDR2 LQKENI. CDR3 size: 14 residues. With 4 bases removed from V and 3 bases from J, the gap between germline ends came to 13 bases. This clone has just one count. The receptor comes from a woman aged 25 to 39 who had recovered from COVID-19. The chain employs TRBV18 and TRBJ2-7; D is perhaps TRBD1 (6 bases). The sample comprised peripheral blood. CDR3 in DNA: TGTGCCAGCTCACTGGGACACGGCGACTACGAGCAGTACTTC. Its protein product is CASSLGHGDYEQYF. Together with reference TRBV18 and TRBJ2-7, the CDR3 gives the full variable domain: NAGVMQNPRHLVRRRGQEARLRCSPMKGHSHVYWYRQLPEEGLKFMVYLQKENIIDESGMPKERFSAEFPKEGPSILRIQQVVRGDSAAYFCASSLGHGDYEQYFGPGTRLTVT.